This T cell receptor (beta chain) was identified in a study of shared clonotypes between healthy human individuals. The naive CD8 fraction comprised CD45RO-negative cells positively selected for CCR7 and excluded terminally differentiated effector memory CD45RA+ cells. Execution of the assay was at deep level. Using immunoSEQ multiplex PCR, the repertoire was profiled, and TCRdb retains in-frame clones only, with some absent. Among 2 million to 2.5 million clones listed, less than 95% were seen once. The TCR was taken from a man aged 18 to 29 in good health. The sequenced material came from naive CD8+ T cells sorted from blood.

The CDR3 protein is CASSPERESSYEQYF. Here the CDR3 DNA reads TGTGCCAGCTCACCTGAGCGGGAGTCTTCCTACGAGCAGTACTTC. The chain employs TRBV18 and TRBJ2-7, with 8 bases matching TRBD2. The CDR3 is 15 amino acids. Germline V gives CDR1 KGHSH, CDR2 LQKENI. J lost 1 base, V lost 3 bases, and 5 bases had no gene match.